This is a list of T cell receptor beta chains from one sample in a study of regulatory T cells in long-lasting Graves disease. TCRdb re-derived calls from the multiplex PCR reads in MiXCR, one entry per CDR3 protein. Here the sample spans fewer than 550,000 distinct CDR3 sequences, 16% being singletons. These same data were also listed under a study on T cells in Graves' hyperthyroidism and ophthalmopathy.

The sequencing here drew on peripheral blood mononuclear cells (PBMCs), taken at new diagnosis, from a patient treated with antithyroid drugs. These receptors originate from a woman aged 40-65 years with Graves disease. The CDR3 runs from the conserved cysteine through the conserved F or W. A D gene is named only where the DNA matches it firmly. Some rows have no size entry. The others give once, few or many, or a class for an expanded clone.

d_gene	v_gene	j_gene	abundance	CDR3nt	CDR3aa
TRBD1	TRBV11-1	TRBJ2-1	many	TGTGCCAGCAGAGGGGGACAGGGCCACAATGAGCAGTTCTTC	CASRGGQGHNEQFF
.	TRBV5-8	TRBJ2-1	many	TGTGCCAGCAGCTTGGGGCAGGGCAATATGAATGAGCAGTTCTTC	CASSLGQGNMNEQFF
.	TRBV7-6	TRBJ1-1	.	TGTGCCAGCAGCTTAGAACCAGGGCCTACTGAAGCTTTCTTT	CASSLEPGPTEAFF
TRBD2	TRBV6-1	TRBJ2-5	many	TGTGCCAGCACCAGCGGGGAACCCCAAGAGACCCAGTACTTC	CASTSGEPQETQYF
.	TRBV3-1	TRBJ2-7	.	TGTGCCAGCAGCCATGGGTCTCACGAGCAGTACTTC	CASSHGSHEQYF
TRBD1	TRBV19	TRBJ2-2	.	TGTGCCAGCTCACCACCGACAGGGGGCACCGGGGAGCTGTTTTTT	CASSPPTGGTGELFF
TRBD2	TRBV20-1	TRBJ2-1	.	TGCAGTGCTAGTGAGGCGGGGGGGGGGGGTGAGCAGTTCTTC	CSASEAGGGGEQFF
.	TRBV15	TRBJ1-1	.	TGTGCCACCAGCCCCCGTCGGAAGATGAACACTGAAGCTTTCTTT	CATSPRRKMNTEAFF
.	TRBV14	TRBJ1-4	.	TGTGCCAGCAGCCCGCCGAGGGCTGATGAAGGTGGGGAAAAACTGTTTTTT	CASSPPRADEGGEKLFF
.	TRBV18	TRBJ1-4	few	TGTGCCAGCTCACAGCGGGGCGGGGATAATGAAAAACTGTTTTTT	CASSQRGGDNEKLFF
.	TRBV3-1	TRBJ1-1	few	TGTGCCAGCAGCCACAGGGGCAGCCGGAACACTGAAGCTTTCTTT	CASSHRGSRNTEAFF
.	TRBV12-3/TRBV12-4	TRBJ1-3	many	TGTGCCAGCAGCCTGACAGAAGACTCTGGAAACACCATATATTTT	CASSLTEDSGNTIYF
.	TRBV19	TRBJ2-7	.	TGTGCCAGTAGTATATCCGGGAACTCCTACGAGCAGTACTTC	CASSISGNSYEQYF
.	TRBV19	TRBJ2-3	.	TGTGCCAGTAGTATTGAGGGACTTAACACAGATACGCAGTATTTT	CASSIEGLNTDTQYF
.	TRBV5-4	TRBJ1-2	.	TGTGCCAGCAGCTTGGACGGACGGATCGTCTATGGCTACACCTTC	CASSLDGRIVYGYTF
.	TRBV10-1	TRBJ2-2	many	TGTGCCAGCAGTGAGGTTGGGGAGCTGTTTTTT	CASSEVGELFF
.	TRBV7-3	TRBJ2-3	many	TGTGCCAGCAGCTTAGGGACGAGGGATACGCAGTATTTT	CASSLGTRDTQYF
.	TRBV15	TRBJ1-2	many	TGTGCCACCAGCAGCGAGTTCGGGACACCTTATGGCTACACCTTC	CATSSEFGTPYGYTF
.	TRBV6-1	TRBJ1-6	few	TGTGCCAGCAGTGACGGGAGCCCCGGTCCATCCCTCCACTTT	CASSDGSPGPSLHF
.	TRBV19	TRBJ1-3	.	TGTGCCAGTAGTCCCTTAATGGGGTCCCAGGCGTACGGAAACACCATATATTTT	CASSPLMGSQAYGNTIYF
.	TRBV5-6	TRBJ1-5	.	TGTGCCAGCAGCCGGGGGCAGGGGAGACAGCCCCAGCATTTT	CASSRGQGRQPQHF
.	TRBV11-2	TRBJ2-7	many	TGTGCCAGCAGCCCAGGTCCACCTTTGCACTTC	CASSPGPPLHF
TRBD1	TRBV19	TRBJ1-3	.	TGTGCCAGTACCGACGGGACAGGAAAGTTGGGAAACACCATATATTTT	CASTDGTGKLGNTIYF
.	TRBV12-3/TRBV12-4	TRBJ1-2	many	TGTGCCAGCAGTTATGGACGGGGATATGGCTACACCTTC	CASSYGRGYGYTF
.	TRBV20-1	TRBJ1-2	.	TGCAGTGCTAGAGCTACGGGTGAGGGGTTGGGGGGCTACACCTTC	CSARATGEGLGGYTF
.	TRBV5-1	TRBJ1-4	.	TGCGCCAGCAGCTTAAATTTTTGGGCATTCCTTTATGCAACTAATGAAAAACTGTTTTTT	CASSLNFWAFLYATNEKLFF
TRBD2	TRBV5-5	TRBJ2-7	.	TGTGCCAGCAGCTCGATACTAGCGGGGGGCTTCCACGAGCAGTACTTC	CASSSILAGGFHEQYF